This T cell receptor (beta chain) is drawn from a study of T-cell memory formation after mild COVID-19. Notes on the study in general: That cross-reactive memory joined was suggested by some responding clones appearing in pre-infection memory.

This clonotype was seen more than once but under ten times. Its antigen remains unknown. CDR3 length: 16 residues. The V segment lost 3 bases and the J segment 3 bases; nucleotides outside the gene matches: 3. From germline, CDR1 is MGHDK and CDR2 SYGVNS. UMIs and sample barcodes were carried by the TCR alpha and TCR beta cDNA libraries that 5'RACE produced using constant-segment primers. Each CDR3 protein gets one entry after TCRdb re-called the 5' RACE reads with MiXCR. The repertoire consists of 250,000 to 350,000 distinct CDR3 sequences, with roughly 16% occurring once and the leading ten covering approximately 23%.

The chain employs TRBV25-1 and TRBJ1-4; 11 bases map to TRBD1. Specimen: PBMCs or a T cell subset sorted from them (not recorded which). The sequence came from a man between 18 and 35 years old who had mild COVID-19 (a few samples of this study predate the infection). Cell type and time point are not known. The chain's CDR3 is CASSDPGQGANEKLFF. CDR3 nucleotide sequence: TGTGCCAGCAGTGATCCGGGACAGGGGGCTAATGAAAAACTGTTTTTT.